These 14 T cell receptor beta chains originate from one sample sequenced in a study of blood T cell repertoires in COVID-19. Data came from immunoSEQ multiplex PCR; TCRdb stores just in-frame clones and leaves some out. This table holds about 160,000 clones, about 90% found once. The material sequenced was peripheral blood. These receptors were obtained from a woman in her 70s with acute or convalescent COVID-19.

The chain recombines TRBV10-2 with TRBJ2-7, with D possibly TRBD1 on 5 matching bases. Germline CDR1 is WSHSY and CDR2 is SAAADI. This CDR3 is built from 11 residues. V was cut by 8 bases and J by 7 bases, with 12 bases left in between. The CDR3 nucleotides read TGCGCCAGCGGGTACAGGACGGAGCAGTACTTC. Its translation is CASGYRTEQYF.

CDR3: CASKWLGRAPNTEAFF. CDR3 sequence (DNA): TGTGCCAGCAAATGGTTGGGGAGGGCCCCGAACACTGAAGCTTTCTTT. The chain combines TRBV28 with TRBJ1-1; D is uncertain. CDR3 length: 16 amino acids. Germline V gene sequence: CDR1 MDHEN, CDR2 SYDVKM. V was pared by 7 bases and J by 1 base, with 19 bases between.

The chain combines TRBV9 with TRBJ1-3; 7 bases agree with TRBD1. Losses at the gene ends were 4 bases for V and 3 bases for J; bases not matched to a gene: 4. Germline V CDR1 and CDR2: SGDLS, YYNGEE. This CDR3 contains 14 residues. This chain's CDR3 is CASSPGGFGNTIYF. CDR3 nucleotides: TGTGCCAGCAGCCCAGGGGGGTTTGGAAACACCATATATTTT.

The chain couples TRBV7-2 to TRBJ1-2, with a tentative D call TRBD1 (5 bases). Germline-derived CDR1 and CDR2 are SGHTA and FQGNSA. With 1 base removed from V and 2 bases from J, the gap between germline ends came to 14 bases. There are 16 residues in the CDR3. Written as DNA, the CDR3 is TGTGCCAGCAGCTTAGGATTAGGGACTGAGAACTATGGCTACACCTTC. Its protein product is CASSLGLGTENYGYTF. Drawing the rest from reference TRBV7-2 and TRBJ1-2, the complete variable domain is GAGVSQSPSNKVTEKGKDVELRCDPISGHTALYWYRQSLGQGLEFLIYFQGNSAPDKSGLPSDRFSAERTGGSVSTLTIQRTQQEDSAVYLCASSLGLGTENYGYTFGSGTRLTVV.

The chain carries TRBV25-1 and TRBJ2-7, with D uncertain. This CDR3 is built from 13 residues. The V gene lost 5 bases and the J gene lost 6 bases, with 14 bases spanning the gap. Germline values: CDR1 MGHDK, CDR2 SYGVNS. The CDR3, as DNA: TGTGCCAGCAGTCGTCTGGGCCCCGGCGAGCAGTACTTC. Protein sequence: CASSRLGPGEQYF.

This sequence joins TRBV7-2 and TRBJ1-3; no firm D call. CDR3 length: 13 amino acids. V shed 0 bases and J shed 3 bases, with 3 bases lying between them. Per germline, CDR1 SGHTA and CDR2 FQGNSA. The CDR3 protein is CASSLAYGNTIYF. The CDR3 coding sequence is TGTGCCAGCAGCTTAGCGTATGGAAACACCATATATTTT.

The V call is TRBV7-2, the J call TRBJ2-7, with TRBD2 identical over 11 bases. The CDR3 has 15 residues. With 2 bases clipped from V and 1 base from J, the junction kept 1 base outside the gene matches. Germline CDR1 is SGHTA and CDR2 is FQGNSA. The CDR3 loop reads CASSLRLAGSYEQYF. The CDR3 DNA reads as TGTGCCAGCAGCTTACGACTAGCGGGATCCTACGAGCAGTACTTC.

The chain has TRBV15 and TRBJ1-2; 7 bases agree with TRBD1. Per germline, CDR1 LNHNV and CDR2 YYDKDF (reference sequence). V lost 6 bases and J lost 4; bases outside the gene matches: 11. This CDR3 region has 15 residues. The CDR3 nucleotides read TGTGCCACCAGGACAGGGTTGTCTGGGAGCTATGGCTACACCTTC. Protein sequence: CATRTGLSGSYGYTF.

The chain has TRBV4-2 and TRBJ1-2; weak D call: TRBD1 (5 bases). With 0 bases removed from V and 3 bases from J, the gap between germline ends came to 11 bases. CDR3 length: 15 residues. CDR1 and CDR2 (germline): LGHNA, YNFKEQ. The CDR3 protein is CASSQDRDSYYGYTF. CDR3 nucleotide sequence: TGTGCCAGCAGCCAAGATCGAGACAGCTACTATGGCTACACCTTC.

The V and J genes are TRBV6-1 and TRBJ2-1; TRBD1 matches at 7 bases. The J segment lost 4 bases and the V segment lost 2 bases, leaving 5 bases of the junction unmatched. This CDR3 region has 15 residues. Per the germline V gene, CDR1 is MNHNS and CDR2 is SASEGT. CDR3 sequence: CASSETGAGYNEQFF. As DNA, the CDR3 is TGTGCCAGCAGTGAAACAGGGGCTGGATACAATGAGCAGTTCTTC.

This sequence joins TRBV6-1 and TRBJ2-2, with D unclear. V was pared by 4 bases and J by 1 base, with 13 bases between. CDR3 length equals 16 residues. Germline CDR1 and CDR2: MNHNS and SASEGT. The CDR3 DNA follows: TGTGCCAGCAGTGTCGGAGTCCCAAGGAACACCGGGGAGCTGTTTTTT. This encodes CASSVGVPRNTGELFF.

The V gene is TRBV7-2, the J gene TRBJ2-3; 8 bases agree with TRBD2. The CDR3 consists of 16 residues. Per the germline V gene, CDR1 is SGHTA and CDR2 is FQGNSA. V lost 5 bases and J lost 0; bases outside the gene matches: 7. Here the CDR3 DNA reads TGTGCCAGCAGCCACGGGAGGGGAACTAGCACAGATACGCAGTATTTT. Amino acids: CASSHGRGTSTDTQYF.

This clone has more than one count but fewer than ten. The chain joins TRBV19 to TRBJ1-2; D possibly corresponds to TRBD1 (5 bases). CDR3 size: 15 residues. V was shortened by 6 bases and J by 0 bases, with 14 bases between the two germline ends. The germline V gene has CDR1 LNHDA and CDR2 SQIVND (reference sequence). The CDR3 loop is CASSSTGTSNYGYTF. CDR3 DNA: TGTGCCAGTAGCTCTACCGGGACTTCTAACTATGGCTACACCTTC.

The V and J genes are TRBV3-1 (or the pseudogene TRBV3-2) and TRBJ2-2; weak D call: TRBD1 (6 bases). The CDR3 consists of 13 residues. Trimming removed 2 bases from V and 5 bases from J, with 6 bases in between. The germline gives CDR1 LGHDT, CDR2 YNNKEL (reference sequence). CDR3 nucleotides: TGTGCCAGCAGCCAAAGGGGGACCGGGGAGCTGTTTTTT. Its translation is CASSQRGTGELFF.